The 6 T cell receptor beta chains given below trace back to one sample, sequenced in a study of T cells after yellow fever vaccination. TCRdb re-called the 5' RACE reads through MiXCR, storing one row per CDR3 protein. This table has over 300,000 distinct CDR3 sequences, 6.8% appearing once. Sample: PBMCs, taken about 49 days after the first yellow fever vaccination. The receptors originated from a man between 18 and 29 years old who received the YFV17D yellow fever vaccine.

The chain has TRBV20-1 and TRBJ2-7; possibly TRBD1 for D (6 bases). CDR1 is DFQATT and CDR2 is SNEGSKA in the germline V gene (reference sequence). The CDR3 spans 13 residues. The V and J ends lost 3 bases and 5 bases respectively, with 14 bases between them. The DNA for the CDR3 is TGCAGTGCTAGGGGGGACATAACCCACGAGCAGTACTTC. This codes for CSARGDITHEQYF.

In its sample, this clonotype was seen a few times. The V gene is TRBV19, the J gene TRBJ1-2, with a weak D call TRBD1 (5 bases). CDR3 length: 14 residues. With 3 bases removed from V and 0 bases from J, the gap between germline ends came to 8 bases. Germline CDR1 reads LNHDA; CDR2 reads SQIVND (reference sequence). In DNA form, the CDR3 reads TGTGCCAGTAGTATCAGGGATCCTAACTATGGCTACACCTTC. Translated, it gives CASSIRDPNYGYTF.

V is TRBV5-5 and J is TRBJ2-7; perhaps TRBD2 as D (6 bases). Germline lookup yields CDR1 SGHKS and CDR2 YYEKEE (reference sequence). The CDR3 sequence is 13 residues long. V lost 1 base, J lost 7 bases, and 12 bases lay in between. CDR3: CASSLTSYGEQYF. The CDR3 DNA is TGTGCCAGCAGCTTGACTAGCTACGGTGAGCAGTACTTC.

This clonotype was counted only a few times. A single base separates this from a much larger clone, so it may be a read error. J is TRBJ1-2 and V is TRBV20-1, with D possibly matching TRBD1 (5 bases). This CDR3 spans 16 amino acids. Germline V gene data show CDR1 as DFQATT and CDR2 as SNEGSKA (reference sequence). Written as DNA, the CDR3 is TGCTGTGCTAGACCGAAGGGACTCCATCTACTCTATGGCTACACCTTC. It translates to CCARPKGLHLLYGYTF.

This clonotype was found many times. The rearrangement joins TRBV20-1 to TRBJ1-2, with D perhaps matching TRBD1 (6 bases). CDR3 length: 12 amino acids. CDR1 and CDR2 (germline): DFQATT, SNEGSKA (reference sequence). CDR3 protein: CIPGAANYGYTF. CDR3 DNA: TGCATCCCAGGGGCGGCTAACTATGGCTACACCTTC.

V usage is TRBV7-8 and J usage is TRBJ1-2; TRBD1 matches 9 bases. CDR3 length: 14 residues. CDR1 is SGHVS, CDR2 FQNEAQ, per germline. Trimming at V came to 5 bases and at J to 7 bases, leaving 8 bases not matched to a gene. As DNA, the CDR3 is TGTGCCAGCAGCGCGGGACAGGGTTCTAGTGGCTACACCTTC. It specifies CASSAGQGSSGYTF.